The present T cell receptor beta chain was sequenced within a study of STAT5B mutations in CD4+ large granular lymphocyte leukemia. TCRdb's copy holds only in-frame clones and misses some; the assay was immunoSEQ multiplex PCR. The sample lists approximately 40,000 clones, around 84% occurring once. Study-level findings and limits: 8/27 top patient clones versus 2/35 control clones were TRBV06-family. Patient CD4-sorted repertoires looked more clonal than healthy CD4+ repertoires, even without putative leukemic clones. Higher CD4+ than CD8+ T-LGLL clonality might reflect small sample size. Main leukemic clonotypes were patient-specific, but roughly 26% appeared at low frequency elsewhere.

Germline V gives CDR1 SGHNT, CDR2 YENEEA. The CDR3 is made up of 13 amino acids. With 8 bases removed from V and 2 bases from J, the gap between germline ends came to 11 bases. In regard to this clone: As yet, its antigen is unknown.

Specimen: CD4+ T cells from blood buffy coats. The clonotype was recovered from a human donor in good health. The genes are TRBV11-3 and TRBJ2-3; D might be TRBD2 (5 bases). This CDR3 reads CASEGRDTDTQYF. In DNA, the CDR3 is TGTGCCAGCGAGGGTAGGGACACAGATACGCAGTATTTT.